The following is a T cell receptor (beta chain) sequence with its context. Its antigen is not yet known. There are no base qualities to consult, and no much larger clone falls within one base. V ends up 6 bases short and J 9 bases short, with an unmatched junction base count of 8. CDR1 SEHNR and CDR2 FQNEAQ are derived from the germline V gene (reference sequence). The CDR3 numbers 14 residues from cysteine through phenylalanine. This entry keeps only the CDR3 DNA: 42 bases, framed from base 1. The data stem from a study of blood T cell repertoires in COVID-19 (dated by TCRdb to about 2020). A note on the overall study: Samples from collaborators originated in the United States, Italy and Spain and spanned both the acute and convalescent phases of COVID-19. The material from the prospective study consisted of cDNA or gDNA derived from T cells, B-cell-depleted T cells, or PBMCs. The dataset comprised deeply sampled blood TCRbeta repertoires from subjects exposed to, actively infected with, or recovered from COVID-19. The repertoires were released in a freely available public database meant as a resource for research on the immune response to SARS-CoV-2. The samples were drawn from two sources: the first 160 participants of the ongoing ImmuneRACE study, and 1,000 to 1,500 subjects contributed by 6 global collaborators. A de-identified subject ID, COVID-19 status, age in years and sex were almost always included in the sample metadata. Where available, HLA class I and class II types were obtained from metadata supplied by the sample provider rather than from assay-based typing. Overall study results and their limits: How much clinical and demographic metadata was included differed by source and by participant, and the metadata was provided uncurated.

The immunoSEQ Assay, a bias-controlled multiplex PCR, was used to amplify TCRbeta CDR3 regions from genomic DNA. As for the original processing: The number of nucleated cells in each sample was estimated by amplification of reference gene primers within the assay. To quantify the absolute abundance of each unique TCRbeta CDR3 rearrangement, sequence reads were collapsed and filtered. Productive Simpson clonality was computed per sample as the square root of Simpson's diversity index over productive rearrangements. Here the immuneACCESS table is served through TCRdb, limited to in-frame sequences with V and J called. Missing clones are a known gap in these copies; in checked studies unresolved V genes cover under half, and the rest lacks a known reason. D and trimming come from the DNA, and the V and J calls and clone size come from that table. The sample table records 68,000 or so clones; about 86% of these occur just once. The ten largest make up about 4% of the sample.

Collaborating institutions collected whole blood in K2EDTA tubes following their own protocols. For TCRbeta analysis, collaborators shipped samples in one of three forms: frozen whole blood, isolated PBMCs, or DNA extracted from either of those sample types. Here the chain combines TRBV7-9 and TRBJ2-1, and 10 bases in between align with TRBD1. This TCR came from a man in his fifties with acute or convalescent COVID-19. Sequenced input: peripheral blood. The sequenced DNA: TGTGCCAGCAGGACCGGGACAGGGGATGGTGAGCAGTTCTTC. The translation is CASRTGTGDGEQFF.